Following are 18 T cell receptor beta chains from one sample sequenced in a study of Ad26.COV2.S vaccination and SARS-CoV-2 variants. Treatment described: about 20 received Ad26.COV2.S at low or high dose, single or two shots; 5 received placebo; per-sample allocation not given. Collection of samples fell on day 63 after the first vaccine or placebo injection. Method: immunoSEQ multiplex PCR; TCRdb's copy keeps in-frame clones and lacks some. The sample lists around 300,000 clones, about nine tenths seen once, with 6.4% in the top ten. The sequencing here drew on peripheral blood, taken in a trial of Ad26.COV2.S vaccine versus placebo. These receptors were collected from a person aged 18-65 years who received the Ad26.COV2.S COVID-19 vaccine or a placebo.

This clone has just one count. This rearrangement joins TRBV11-2 to TRBJ1-2, with 10 bases lining up with TRBD1. CDR3 length equals 14 residues. Germline CDR1 reads SGHAT; CDR2 reads FQNNGV. V gave up 7 bases and J gave up 5 bases; unmatched junction bases: 7. The CDR3 DNA is TGTGCCAGCACCTCGGGGGACAGGGGTTATGGCTACACCTTC. This encodes CASTSGDRGYGYTF.

The chain joins TRBV3-1 (or the pseudogene TRBV3-2) to TRBJ2-3; TRBD1 aligns across 8 bases. There are 13 residues in the CDR3. The germline V gene encodes CDR1 LGHDT and CDR2 YNNKEL (reference sequence). J gave up 4 bases and V 6 bases, and 3 bases lay outside the gene matches. CDR3 residues: CASRLQGADTQYF. The CDR3 bases are TGTGCCAGCAGGCTACAGGGGGCAGATACGCAGTATTTT.

This clone was recorded once. This rearrangement joins TRBV23-1 to TRBJ2-3; D call uncertain. TRBV23-1 counts as an open reading frame of uncertain function. The CDR3 runs to 14 residues. V dropped 8 bases and J dropped 2 bases, with 14 bases sitting between them. CDR3: CASGIIGSTDTQYF. CDR3 sequence (DNA): TGCGCCAGCGGCATCATAGGTTCCACAGATACGCAGTATTTT.

This chain uses TRBV29-1 with TRBJ2-7, with D perhaps matching TRBD2 (6 bases). Germline CDR1 and CDR2: SQVTM and ANQGSEA. CDR3 length: 15 amino acids. V was shortened by 6 bases and J by 9 bases, with 27 bases between the two germline ends. The CDR3: CSVSLTTPAGTPQYF. The CDR3 DNA reads TGCAGCGTCAGCCTTACCACCCCAGCCGGGACTCCGCAGTACTTC.

The count of this clone is one. The rearrangement joins TRBV24-1 to TRBJ2-3; D might be TRBD1 or TRBD2, each matching 5 bases. The CDR3 runs to 16 residues. Looked up from germline, CDR1 is KGHDR and CDR2 is SFDVKD. Trimming shortened V by 4 bases and J by 1 base, and 14 bases separated the two germline ends. DNA of the CDR3: TGTGCCACCAGTGACCACGGGACCCCCGGCACAGATACGCAGTATTTT. Residues: CATSDHGTPGTDTQYF.

The chain employs TRBV6-2 or TRBV6-3 and TRBJ2-7; D possibly uses TRBD1 or TRBD2 (5 bases each). The germline gives CDR1 MNHEY, CDR2 SVGEGT. CDR3 length equals 15 residues. Trimming stripped 2 bases from V and 1 base from J, with 12 bases between. The DNA of the CDR3 is TGTGCCAGCAGTTACCTGAGGGGTATTTCCTACGAGCAGTACTTC. Protein sequence: CASSYLRGISYEQYF.

The chain joins TRBV27 to TRBJ2-7, with TRBD2 as a possible D gene (6 bases). The V and J ends lost 2 bases and 6 bases respectively, with 14 bases between them. Germline V gene lookup returns CDR1 MNHEY and CDR2 SMNVEV (reference sequence). This CDR3 has 14 amino acids. Here the CDR3 reads CASSLNFPGGEQYF. The CDR3 bases are TGTGCCAGCAGTTTAAACTTCCCCGGGGGCGAGCAGTACTTC.

The V and J genes are TRBV7-2 and TRBJ2-5; TRBD2 matches 9 bases. Losses at the gene ends were 1 base for V and 4 bases for J; bases not matched to a gene: 7. CDR1 is SGHTA, CDR2 FQGNSA, per germline. CDR3 length equals 16 residues. CDR3 residues: CASSLVAAGGGETQYF. The CDR3 bases are TGTGCCAGCAGCTTAGTGGCAGCGGGGGGAGGAGAGACCCAGTACTTC.

This chain connects TRBV14 to TRBJ2-7, with TRBD1 identical over 7 bases. V lost 4 bases to trimming and J lost 6 bases; unmatched junction nucleotides: 6. The CDR3 is 13 residues long. Germline V gene sequence: CDR1 SGHDN, CDR2 FVKESK. CDR3 loop: CASSPGQLREQYF. Written as DNA, the CDR3 is TGTGCCAGCAGCCCGGGACAGCTTCGCGAGCAGTACTTC.

A few counts support this clone. In the same sample, other DNA sequences code for this CDR3. The chain couples TRBV7-9 to TRBJ1-5, with no clear D. Looked up from germline, CDR1 is SEHNR and CDR2 is FQNEAQ (reference sequence). The germline V and J ends were trimmed by 1 base and 4 bases, with 2 bases remaining between them. The length of the CDR3 is 12 residues. The CDR3 spells CASSLGNQPQHF. The CDR3 region has the DNA TGTGCCAGCAGCTTAGGGAATCAGCCCCAGCATTTT. Full variable domain (remainder filled in from reference TRBV7-9 and TRBJ1-5): DTGVSQNPRHKITKRGQNVTFRCDPISEHNRLYWYRQTLGQGPEFLTYFQNEAQLEKSRLLSDRFSAERPKGSFSTLEIQRTEQGDSAMYLCASSLGNQPQHFGDGTRLSIL.

Comment on this clone: At the DNA level, this CDR3 is encoded by other sequences in the same sample as well. The chain has TRBV6-5 and TRBJ1-5, with D possibly TRBD1 on 5 matching bases. Between the trimmed V and J ends, which lost 5 bases and 2 bases, there was a span of 7 bases. Germline values: CDR1 MNHEY, CDR2 SVGAGI. This CDR3 comprises 13 residues. The CDR3 sequence is CASSRDGNQPQHF. CDR3 coding DNA: TGTGCCAGCAGTCGGGACGGCAATCAGCCCCAGCATTTT.

V is TRBV7-3 and J is TRBJ1-1; D remains ambiguous. The ends were cut back, 0 bases at V and 1 base at J, with 12 bases in the middle. The germline gives CDR1 SGHTA, CDR2 FQGTGA. The CDR3 extends over 16 amino acids. The CDR3 loop reads CASSLTGGRQNTEAFF. The CDR3 coding sequence is TGTGCCAGCAGCTTAACGGGCGGCAGGCAGAACACTGAAGCTTTCTTT.

The rearrangement joins TRBV4-3 to TRBJ1-2; 10 bases line up with TRBD1. This CDR3 has 19 residues. The junction had 11 bases not matched to a gene; V was cut back by 0 bases and J by 1 base. Germline CDR1 LGHNA, CDR2 YSLEER. The CDR3 loop reads CASSQDGDRGKGYNYGYTF. The DNA for the CDR3 is TGCGCCAGCAGCCAAGATGGGGACAGGGGCAAGGGTTATAACTATGGCTACACCTTC.

This chain connects TRBV14 to TRBJ1-6; D is unresolved. The CDR3 contains 14 residues. The V and J ends lost 0 bases and 9 bases respectively, with 9 bases between them. Germline V gene data show CDR1 as SGHDN and CDR2 as FVKESK. This CDR3 reads CASSQDRRSSPLHF. DNA of the CDR3: TGTGCCAGCAGCCAAGACAGGCGCTCTTCACCCCTCCACTTT.

The chain has TRBV18 and TRBJ1-1; D is ambiguous. Looked up from germline, CDR1 is KGHSH and CDR2 is LQKENI. V lost 3 bases and J 1 base, leaving 12 bases between the germline ends. This CDR3 comprises 15 residues. CDR3 region: CASSPYPSGNTEAFF. CDR3 coding DNA: TGTGCCAGCTCACCGTATCCTAGCGGGAACACTGAAGCTTTCTTT.

The V gene is TRBV27, the J gene TRBJ2-7, with 11 nucleotides matching TRBD1. The V segment lost 5 bases and the J segment 2 bases; nucleotides outside the gene matches: 5. The CDR3 runs 15 residues. CDR1 and CDR2 from the germline V gene are MNHEY and SMNVEV (reference sequence). The CDR3 is CASSAGTGGTYEQYF. The CDR3 DNA follows: TGTGCCAGCAGTGCCGGGACAGGGGGTACCTACGAGCAGTACTTC.

This chain joins TRBV6-2 or TRBV6-3 and TRBJ1-5; D possibly corresponds to TRBD1 (5 bases). V lost 2 bases, J lost 1 base, and 12 bases lay in between. CDR3 length: 16 amino acids. Germline values: CDR1 MNHEY, CDR2 SVGEGT. The CDR3: CASSYRDPGSNQPQHF. The CDR3 nucleotides read TGTGCCAGCAGTTACCGGGACCCGGGGAGCAATCAGCCCCAGCATTTT.

CDR3 nucleotide sequence: TGCAGTGCTTCGGACCTCTACGAGCAGTACTTC. This translates into CSASDLYEQYF. V usage is TRBV20-1 and J usage is TRBJ2-7; no clear D. The CDR3 covers 11 residues. V shed 5 bases and J shed 3 bases, with 8 bases lying between them. CDR1 is DFQATT, CDR2 SNEGSKA, per germline (reference sequence).